This TCR beta chain emerged from a study of blood T cell repertoires in COVID-19. Study summary: Sites in the United States, Italy and Spain provided acute and convalescent COVID-19 samples. T cells, B-cell-depleted T cells, or PBMCs provided the cDNA or gDNA that served as material.

The repertoire was sequenced with immunoSEQ multiplex PCR; TCRdb's copy has only in-frame clones and lacks some. This table has 150,000 or so clones, 75% to 90% appearing once. The V gene lost 5 bases and the J gene lost 6 bases, with 20 bases spanning the gap. The germline gives CDR1 SGHTA, CDR2 FQGNSA. The CDR3 has 15 residues. This TCR was sampled from a man aged 55 to 70 with active or convalescent COVID-19. Sample: peripheral blood. V gene TRBV7-2 combines with J gene TRBJ2-7; D possibly corresponds to TRBD2 (5 bases). In DNA form, the CDR3 reads TGTGCCAGCAGCCCCTACGGCCCTCCTGGAGGCGAGCAGTACTTC. Its protein is CASSPYGPPGGEQYF.